Described below is a single TCR beta chain sequence and its context. Its target is unknown. Trimming took off 4 bases at V and 3 bases at J, with 8 bases between the two ends. CDR1 is SGHRS and CDR2 is YFSETQ in the germline V gene. CDR3 length: 13 residues. These data belong to a study of shared clonotypes between healthy human individuals. Study at large: Three plates each covered CD4 naive and memory; CD8 naive two, CD8 memory one. The study, taken as a whole, reports: In contrast to clonotypes shared by all four donors, non-shared clonotypes had lower generation probabilities.

Clones were read by immunoSEQ multiplex PCR, and TCRdb kept only the in-frame ones, dropping some. The sample includes about 520,000 clones, roughly 95% seen only once; the top ten take approximately 0.06%. The rearrangement joins TRBV5-1 to TRBJ1-5, with unresolved D. This TCR came from a woman in her 30s in good health. Sequencing was done on a sample of naive CD4+ T cells sorted from blood. Stated subset: CD45RA+ positively selected. The CDR3 region has the DNA TGCGCCAGCAGCCTCAACCTCAATCAGCCCCAGCATTTT. It is translated as CASSLNLNQPQHF.